This T cell receptor (beta chain) stems from a study of OX40 agonist ivuxolimab in advanced cancers. The wider study: Every 2 weeks, ivuxolimab was infused into the patients intravenously at between 0.01 and 10 mg/kg. Prior anti-PD-1, anti-PD-L1 or anti-CTLA-4 therapy was allowed; roughly 40% had some. Of the patients, three showed partial responses, one with hepatocellular carcinoma and two with cutaneous melanoma.

CDR3 length equals 12 residues. Germline CDR1 reads SEHNR; CDR2 reads FQNEAQ (reference sequence). The V and J ends lost 4 bases and 7 bases respectively, with 11 bases between them. For this clone: The antigen remains unidentified.

Study-level findings and limits: Expanded peripheral T cell antigen specificity was not determined.

Sequencing was performed with immunoSEQ multiplex PCR; in TCRdb, only in-frame clones are kept and a portion is missing. The table lists about 69,000 clones, approximately 91% of them singletons. This material consisted of CD4+ or CD8+ T cells sorted from blood, taken in a trial of the OX40 agonist ivuxolimab. This rearrangement joins TRBV7-9 to TRBJ2-7, with D perhaps TRBD2 (5 bases). This TCR was recovered from an adult with an advanced solid tumor such as melanoma, head and neck, liver or kidney cancer. The CDR3 here is CASSSGFGEQYF. In nucleotides, the CDR3 is TGTGCCAGCAGCTCGGGGTTTGGTGAGCAGTACTTC.